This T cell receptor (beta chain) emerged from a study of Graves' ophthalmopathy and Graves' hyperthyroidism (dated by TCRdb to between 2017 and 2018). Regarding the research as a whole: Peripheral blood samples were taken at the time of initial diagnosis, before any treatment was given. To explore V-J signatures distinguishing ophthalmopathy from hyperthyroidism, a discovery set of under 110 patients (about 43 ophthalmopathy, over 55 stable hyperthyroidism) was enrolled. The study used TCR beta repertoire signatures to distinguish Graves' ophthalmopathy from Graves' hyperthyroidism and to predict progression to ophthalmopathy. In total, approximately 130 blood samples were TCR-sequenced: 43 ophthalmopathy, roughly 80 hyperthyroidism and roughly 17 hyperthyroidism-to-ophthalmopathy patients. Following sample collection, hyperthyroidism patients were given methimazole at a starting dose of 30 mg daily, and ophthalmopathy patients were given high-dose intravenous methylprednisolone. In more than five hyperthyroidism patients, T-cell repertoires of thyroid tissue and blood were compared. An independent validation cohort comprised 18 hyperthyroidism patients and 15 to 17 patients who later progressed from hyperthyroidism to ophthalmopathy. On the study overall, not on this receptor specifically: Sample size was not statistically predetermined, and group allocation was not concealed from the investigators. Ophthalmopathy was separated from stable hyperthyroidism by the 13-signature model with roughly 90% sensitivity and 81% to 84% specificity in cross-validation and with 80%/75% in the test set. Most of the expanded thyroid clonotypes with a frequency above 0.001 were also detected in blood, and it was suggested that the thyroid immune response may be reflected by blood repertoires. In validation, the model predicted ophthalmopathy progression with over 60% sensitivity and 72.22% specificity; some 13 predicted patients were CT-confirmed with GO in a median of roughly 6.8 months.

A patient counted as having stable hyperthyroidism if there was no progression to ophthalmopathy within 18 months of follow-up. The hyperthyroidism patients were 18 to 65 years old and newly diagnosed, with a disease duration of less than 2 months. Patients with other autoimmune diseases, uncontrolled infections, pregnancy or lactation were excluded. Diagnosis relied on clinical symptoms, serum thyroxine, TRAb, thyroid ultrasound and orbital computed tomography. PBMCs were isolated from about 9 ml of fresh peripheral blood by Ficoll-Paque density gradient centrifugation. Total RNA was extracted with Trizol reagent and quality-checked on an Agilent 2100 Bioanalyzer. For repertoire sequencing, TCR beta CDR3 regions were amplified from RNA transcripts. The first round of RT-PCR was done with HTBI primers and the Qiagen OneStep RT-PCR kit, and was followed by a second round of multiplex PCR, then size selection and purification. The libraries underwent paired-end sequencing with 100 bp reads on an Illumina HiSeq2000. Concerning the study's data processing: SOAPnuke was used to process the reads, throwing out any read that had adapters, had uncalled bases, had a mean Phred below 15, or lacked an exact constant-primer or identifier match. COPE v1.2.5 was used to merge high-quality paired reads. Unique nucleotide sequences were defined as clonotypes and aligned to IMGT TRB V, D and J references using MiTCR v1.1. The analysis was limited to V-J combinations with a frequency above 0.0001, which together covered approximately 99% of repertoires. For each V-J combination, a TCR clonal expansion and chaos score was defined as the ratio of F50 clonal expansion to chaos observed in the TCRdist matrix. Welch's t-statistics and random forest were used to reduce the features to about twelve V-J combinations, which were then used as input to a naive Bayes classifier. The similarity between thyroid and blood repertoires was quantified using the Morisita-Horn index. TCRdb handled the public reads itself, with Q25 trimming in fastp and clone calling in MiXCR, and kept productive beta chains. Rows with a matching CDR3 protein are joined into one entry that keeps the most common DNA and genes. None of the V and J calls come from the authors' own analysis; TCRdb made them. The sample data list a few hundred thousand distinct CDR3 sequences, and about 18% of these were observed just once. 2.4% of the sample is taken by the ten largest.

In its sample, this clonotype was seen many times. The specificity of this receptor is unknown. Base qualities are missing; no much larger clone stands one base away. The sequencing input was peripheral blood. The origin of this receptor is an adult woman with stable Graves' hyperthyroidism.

At the DNA level, the sequence is TGCAGTGCTAGAGATCGGAGGACTAGCGGGAGGCGGGAGACCCAGTACTTC. Its protein is CSARDRRTSGRRETQYF. This chain joins TRBV20-1 to TRBJ2-5, with 14 bases aligning to TRBD2. CDR3 length: 17 amino acids, cysteine to phenylalanine. The sequence is cut down to CDR3 DNA, 51 bases in frame from base 1. V is cut back by 0 bases and J by 5 bases, with 8 bases in the junction unmatched. Reading the germline V gene (reference sequence) gives CDR1 DFQATT and CDR2 SNEGSKA.